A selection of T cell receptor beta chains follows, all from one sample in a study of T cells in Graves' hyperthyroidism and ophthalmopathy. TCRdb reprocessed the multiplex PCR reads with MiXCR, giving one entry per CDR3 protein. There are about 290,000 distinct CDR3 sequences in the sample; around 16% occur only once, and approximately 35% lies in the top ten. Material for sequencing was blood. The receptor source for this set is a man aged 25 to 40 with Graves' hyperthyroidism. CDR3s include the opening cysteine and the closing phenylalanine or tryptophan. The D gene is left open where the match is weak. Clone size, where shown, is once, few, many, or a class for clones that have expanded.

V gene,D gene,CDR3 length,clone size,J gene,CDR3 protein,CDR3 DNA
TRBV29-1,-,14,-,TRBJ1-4,CSVEAGRPNEKLFF,TGCAGCGTTGAAGCCGGACGGCCTAATGAAAAACTGTTTTTT
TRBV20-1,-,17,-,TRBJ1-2,CSAENQIEGVILYGYTF,TGCAGTGCCGAAAATCAGATCGAAGGCGTAATCCTCTATGGCTACACCTTC
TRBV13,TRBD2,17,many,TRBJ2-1,CASSSRGLALSLGEQFF,TGTGCCAGCAGCAGTCGGGGACTAGCCCTCAGCCTGGGTGAGCAGTTCTTC
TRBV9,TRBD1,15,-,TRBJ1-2,CASSVAIQGAYGYTF,TGTGCCAGCAGCGTAGCTATACAGGGGGCCTATGGCTACACCTTC
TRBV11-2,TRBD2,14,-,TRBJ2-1,CASSLAAASGEQFF,TGTGCCAGCAGCTTAGCTGCGGCTAGCGGCGAGCAGTTCTTC
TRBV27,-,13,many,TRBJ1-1,CASSSSGGTEAFF,TGTGCCAGCAGTAGCTCGGGGGGCACTGAAGCTTTCTTT
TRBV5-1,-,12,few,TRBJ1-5,CASSLAGGPQHF,TGCGCCAGCAGCTTGGCCGGCGGGCCCCAGCATTTT
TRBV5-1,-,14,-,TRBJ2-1,CASSLYPGWNEQFF,TGCGCCAGCAGCTTGTATCCGGGTTGGAATGAGCAGTTCTTC
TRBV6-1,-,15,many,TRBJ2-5,CASSGLFWYQETQYF,TGTGCCAGCAGTGGATTGTTTTGGTACCAAGAGACCCAGTACTTC
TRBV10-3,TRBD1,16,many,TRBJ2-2,CAISESDRADTGELFF,TGTGCCATCAGTGAGTCTGACAGGGCGGACACCGGGGAGCTGTTTTTT
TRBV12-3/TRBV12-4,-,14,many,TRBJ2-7,CASSLAATSYEQYF,TGTGCCAGCAGTTTAGCGGCTACCTCCTACGAGCAGTACTTC
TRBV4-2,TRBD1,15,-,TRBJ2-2,CASSQKTGSTGELFF,TGTGCCAGCAGCCAGAAGACAGGGTCCACCGGGGAGCTGTTTTTT
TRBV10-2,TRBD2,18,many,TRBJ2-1,CASREILGRAGLYNEQFF,TGCGCCAGCAGAGAAATTCTCGGGAGGGCCGGGCTCTACAATGAGCAGTTCTTC
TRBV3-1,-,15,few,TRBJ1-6,CASSPGGGFYSPLHF,TGTGCCAGCAGCCCCGGAGGAGGGTTTTATTCACCCCTCCACTTT
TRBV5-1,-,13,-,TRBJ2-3,CASLLEGTDTQYF,TGCGCCAGCCTACTAGAGGGCACAGATACGCAGTATTTT
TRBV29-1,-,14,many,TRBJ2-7,CSVVLRGVSYEQYF,TGCAGCGTTGTTCTCAGGGGAGTCTCCTACGAGCAGTACTTC
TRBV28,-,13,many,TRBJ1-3,CASSGPSGNTIYF,TGTGCCAGCAGTGGACCCTCTGGAAACACCATATATTTT
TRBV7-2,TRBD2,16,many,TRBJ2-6,CASSLAGGSGANVLTF,TGTGCCAGCAGTCTAGCGGGAGGATCTGGGGCCAACGTCCTGACTTTC
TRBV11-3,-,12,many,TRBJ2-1,CASSTDWNEQFF,TGTGCCAGCAGCACCGACTGGAATGAGCAGTTCTTC
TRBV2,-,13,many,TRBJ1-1,CASSPGTHTEAFF,TGTGCCAGCAGCCCCGGGACCCACACTGAAGCTTTCTTT
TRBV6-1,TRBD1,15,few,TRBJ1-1,CASSTSRQGATEAFF,TGTGCCAGCAGTACAAGTAGACAGGGGGCGACTGAAGCTTTCTTT
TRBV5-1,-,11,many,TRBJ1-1,CASSFGTEAFF,TGTGCCAGCAGTTTCGGAACTGAAGCTTTCTTT
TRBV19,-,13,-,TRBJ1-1,CASIGWGETEAFF,TGTGCCAGTATCGGTTGGGGGGAGACTGAAGCTTTCTTT
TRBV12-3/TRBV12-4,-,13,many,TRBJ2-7,CASSFSEPYEQYF,TGTGCCAGCAGTTTTTCGGAGCCCTACGAGCAGTACTTC
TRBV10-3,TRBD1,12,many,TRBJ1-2,CAIGRDSYGYTF,TGTGCCATCGGGAGGGACAGCTATGGCTACACCTTC
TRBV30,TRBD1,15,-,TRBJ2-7,CAWSPGQGLFDEQYF,TGTGCCTGGAGTCCGGGACAGGGACTGTTCGACGAGCAGTACTTC
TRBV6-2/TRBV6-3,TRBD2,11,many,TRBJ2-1,CASSYTSERFF,TGTGCCAGCAGTTACACTAGCGAGCGGTTCTTC
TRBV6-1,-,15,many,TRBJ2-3,CASSDDFSLTDTQYF,TGTGCCAGCAGCGATGACTTCTCACTCACAGATACGCAGTATTTT